Here is one T cell receptor beta chain with its context. CDR1 is SGHRS, CDR2 YFSETQ, per germline. The CDR3 is 15 residues long. V lost 4 bases to trimming and J lost 2 bases; unmatched junction nucleotides: 5. Survey-level immunoSEQ sequencing profiled the TCR beta repertoire. Assay used: immunoSEQ multiplex PCR; TCRdb lists only in-frame clones, some missing. The repertoire holds 68,000 or so clones, with about 94% as singletons. Material for sequencing was PBMCs. This TCR derives from a middle-aged man with rheumatoid arthritis. This chain joins TRBV5-1 and TRBJ2-1; 8 bases agree with TRBD1. The chain's CDR3 is CASSAGQGTYNEQFF. CDR3 in DNA: TGCGCCAGCAGCGCAGGACAGGGCACCTACAATGAGCAGTTCTTC.